The 2 T cell receptor beta chains reported below all come from one sample, sequenced in a study of CD4 T cells in relation to SARS-CoV-2 and coronaviruses. Generated by immunoSEQ multiplex PCR, the TCRdb table keeps only in-frame clones and is missing some. The sample holds just under 65,000 clones, approximately 94% seen once. Unexposed donor CD4+ T cells date from about 2011-2018, before the COVID-19 pandemic. The sample comprised naive CD4+ T cells from PBMCs. Subset reported: naive CD4+ T cells isolated by negative enrichment. Receptors originate from a human donor in good health.

This clone was recorded once. The rearrangement uses TRBV3-1 (or the pseudogene TRBV3-2) and TRBJ2-5, with 8 bases lining up with TRBD1. Germline V gene data show CDR1 as LGHDT and CDR2 as YNNKEL (reference sequence). Trimming took 5 bases from V and 7 from J; bases not matched to a gene: 12. CDR3 size: 15 residues. The CDR3 region has the DNA TGTGCCAGCAGCTACGGGACAGGTGGAAGGGGGACCCAGTACTTC. Translation: CASSYGTGGRGTQYF.

The chain carries TRBV28 and TRBJ2-7, with 8 bases aligning to TRBD2. From germline, CDR1 is MDHEN and CDR2 SYDVKM. V was clipped by 6 bases and J by 2 bases; unmatched bases: 6. The CDR3 loop spans 14 amino acids. The CDR3 region has the DNA TGTGCCAGCAGAGGCAGCGGGGGAGCCTACGAGCAGTACTTC. Translated: CASRGSGGAYEQYF.